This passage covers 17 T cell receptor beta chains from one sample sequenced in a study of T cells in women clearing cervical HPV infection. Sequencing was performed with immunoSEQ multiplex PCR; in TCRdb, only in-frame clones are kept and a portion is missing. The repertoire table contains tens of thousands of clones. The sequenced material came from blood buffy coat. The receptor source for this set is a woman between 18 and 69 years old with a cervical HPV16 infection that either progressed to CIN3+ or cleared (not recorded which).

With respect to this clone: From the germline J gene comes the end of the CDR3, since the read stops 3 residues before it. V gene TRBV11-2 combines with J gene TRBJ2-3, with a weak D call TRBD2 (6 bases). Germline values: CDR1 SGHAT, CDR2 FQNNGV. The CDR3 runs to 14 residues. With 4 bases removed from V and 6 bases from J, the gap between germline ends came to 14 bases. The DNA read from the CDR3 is TGTGCCAGCAGCTCTGCGGGGCTGGGTGATACG. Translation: CASSSAGLGDT. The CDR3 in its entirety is CASSSAGLGDTQYF.

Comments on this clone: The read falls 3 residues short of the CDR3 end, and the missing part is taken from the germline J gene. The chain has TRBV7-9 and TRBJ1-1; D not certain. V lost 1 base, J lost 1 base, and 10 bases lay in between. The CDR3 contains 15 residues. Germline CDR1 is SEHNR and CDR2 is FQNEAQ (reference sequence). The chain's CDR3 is CASSLVSVRNTEAFF. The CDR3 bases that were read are TGTGCCAGCAGCTTAGTTAGTGTCCGGAACACTGAA. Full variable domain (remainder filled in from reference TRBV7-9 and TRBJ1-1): DTGVSQNPRHKITKRGQNVTFRCDPISEHNRLYWYRQTLGQGPEFLTYFQNEAQLEKSRLLSDRFSAERPKGSFSTLEIQRTEQGDSAMYLCASSLVSVRNTEAFFGQGTRLTVV.

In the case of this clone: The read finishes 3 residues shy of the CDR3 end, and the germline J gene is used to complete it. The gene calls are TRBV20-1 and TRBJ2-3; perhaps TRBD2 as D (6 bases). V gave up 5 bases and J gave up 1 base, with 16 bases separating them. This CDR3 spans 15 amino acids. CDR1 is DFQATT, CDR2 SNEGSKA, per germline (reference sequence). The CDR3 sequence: CSAPLGTLRTDTQYF. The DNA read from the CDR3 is TGCAGTGCTCCCCTCGGGACTCTACGCACAGATACG.

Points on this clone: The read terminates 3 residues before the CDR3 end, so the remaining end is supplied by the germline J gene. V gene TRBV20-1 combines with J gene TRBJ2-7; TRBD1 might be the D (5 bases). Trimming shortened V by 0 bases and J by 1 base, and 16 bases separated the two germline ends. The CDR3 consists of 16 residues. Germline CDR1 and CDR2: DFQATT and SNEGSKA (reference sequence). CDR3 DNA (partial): TGCAGTGCTAGAGATTTGGGGCAGGAACCTTCCTACGAG. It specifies CSARDLGQEPSYE. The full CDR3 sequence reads CSARDLGQEPSYEQYF.

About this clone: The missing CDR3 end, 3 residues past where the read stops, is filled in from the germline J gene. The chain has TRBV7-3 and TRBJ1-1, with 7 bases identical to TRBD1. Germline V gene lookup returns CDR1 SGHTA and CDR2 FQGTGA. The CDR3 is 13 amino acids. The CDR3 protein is CASSTTKGAQAFF. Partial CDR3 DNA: TGTGCCAGCAGTACTACCAAGGGGGCCCAA.

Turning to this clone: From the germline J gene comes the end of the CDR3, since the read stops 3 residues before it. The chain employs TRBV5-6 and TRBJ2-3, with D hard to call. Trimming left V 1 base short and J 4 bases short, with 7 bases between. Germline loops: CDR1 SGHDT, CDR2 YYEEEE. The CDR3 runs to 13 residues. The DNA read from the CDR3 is TGTGCCAGCAGCTTGACGGCGGCAGATACG. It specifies CASSLTAADT. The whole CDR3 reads CASSLTAADTQYF.

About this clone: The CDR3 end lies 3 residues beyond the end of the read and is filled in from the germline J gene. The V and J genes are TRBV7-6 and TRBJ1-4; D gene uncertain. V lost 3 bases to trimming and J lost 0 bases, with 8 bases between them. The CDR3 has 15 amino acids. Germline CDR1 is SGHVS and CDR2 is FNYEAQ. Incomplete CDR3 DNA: TGTGCCAGCAGCTTTTCCCCCGCAACTAATGAAAAA. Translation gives CASSFSPATNEK. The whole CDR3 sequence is CASSFSPATNEKLFF.

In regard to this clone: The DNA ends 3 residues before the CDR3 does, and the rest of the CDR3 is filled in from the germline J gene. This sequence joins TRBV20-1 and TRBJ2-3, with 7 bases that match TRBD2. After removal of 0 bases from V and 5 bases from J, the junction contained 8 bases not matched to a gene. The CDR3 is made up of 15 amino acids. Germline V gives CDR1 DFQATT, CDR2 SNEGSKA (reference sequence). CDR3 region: CSARDRVLAGDTQYF. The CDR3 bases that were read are TGCAGTGCTAGAGATCGGGTATTAGCGGGAGATACG.

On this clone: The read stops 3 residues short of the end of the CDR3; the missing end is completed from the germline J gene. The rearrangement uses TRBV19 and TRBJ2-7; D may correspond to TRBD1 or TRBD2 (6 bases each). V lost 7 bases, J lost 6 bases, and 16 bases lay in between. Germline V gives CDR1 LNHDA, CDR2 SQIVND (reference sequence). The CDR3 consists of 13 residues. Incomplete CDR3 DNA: TGTGCCAGTACGAGAGGGGGAGGTTTCGAG. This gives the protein CASTRGGGFE. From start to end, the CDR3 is CASTRGGGFEQYF.

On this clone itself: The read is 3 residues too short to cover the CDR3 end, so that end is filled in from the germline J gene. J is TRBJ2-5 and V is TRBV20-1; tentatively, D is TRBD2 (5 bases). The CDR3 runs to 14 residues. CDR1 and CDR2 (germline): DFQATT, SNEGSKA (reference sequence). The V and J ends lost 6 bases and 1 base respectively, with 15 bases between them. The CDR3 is CSAPPEGLQETQYF. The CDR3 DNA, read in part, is TGCAGTGCCCCCCCCGAGGGCCTCCAAGAGACC.

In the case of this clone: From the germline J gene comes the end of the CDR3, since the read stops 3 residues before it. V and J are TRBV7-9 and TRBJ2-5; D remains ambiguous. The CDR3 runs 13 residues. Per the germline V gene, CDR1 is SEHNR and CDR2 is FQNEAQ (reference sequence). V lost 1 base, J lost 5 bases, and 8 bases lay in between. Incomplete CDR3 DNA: TGTGCCAGCAGCTTAGGTGCCGGGGAGACC. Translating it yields CASSLGAGET. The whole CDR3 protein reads CASSLGAGETQYF.

This CDR3 reads CASSDGLATYNEQFF. CDR3 DNA (partial): TGTGCCAGCAGTGACGGACTAGCGACCTACAATGAG. This chain uses TRBV6-4 with TRBJ2-1; TRBD2 matches 9 bases. Read coverage stops 3 residues before the CDR3 terminus; the germline J gene supplies the remainder. The germline CDR1 and CDR2 sequences are MRHNA and SNTAGT. The CDR3 has 15 residues. With V trimmed by 2 bases and J by 2 bases, 1 base remained unmatched.

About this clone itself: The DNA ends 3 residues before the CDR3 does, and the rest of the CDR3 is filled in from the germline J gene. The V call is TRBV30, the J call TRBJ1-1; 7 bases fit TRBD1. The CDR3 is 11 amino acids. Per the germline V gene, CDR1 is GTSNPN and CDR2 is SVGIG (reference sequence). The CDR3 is CARGTAKKAFF. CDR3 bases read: TGTGCCCGCGGGACAGCAAAAAAA.

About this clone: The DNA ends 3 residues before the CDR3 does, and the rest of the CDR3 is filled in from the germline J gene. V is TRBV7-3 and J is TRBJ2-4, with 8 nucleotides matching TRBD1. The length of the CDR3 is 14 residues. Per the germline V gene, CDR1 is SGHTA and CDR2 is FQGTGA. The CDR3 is CASSSGTGGETQYF. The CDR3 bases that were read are TGTGCCAGCAGCTCCGGGACAGGAGGGGAGACT.

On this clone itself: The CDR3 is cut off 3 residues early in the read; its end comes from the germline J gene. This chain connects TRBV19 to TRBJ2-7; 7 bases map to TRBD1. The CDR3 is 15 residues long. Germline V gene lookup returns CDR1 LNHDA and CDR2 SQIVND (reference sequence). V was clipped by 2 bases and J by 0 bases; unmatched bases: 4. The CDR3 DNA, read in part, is TGTGCCAGTAGTATAAAAGGGGGCGACTCCTACGAG. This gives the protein CASSIKGGDSYE. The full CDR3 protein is CASSIKGGDSYEQYF.

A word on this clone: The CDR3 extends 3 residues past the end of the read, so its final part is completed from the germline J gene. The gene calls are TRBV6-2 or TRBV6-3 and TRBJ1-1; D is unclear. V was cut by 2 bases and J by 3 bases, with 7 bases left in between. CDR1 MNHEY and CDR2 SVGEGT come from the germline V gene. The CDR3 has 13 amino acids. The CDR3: CASSYGQYTEAFF. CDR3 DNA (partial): TGTGCCAGCAGTTACGGTCAGTACACTGAA.

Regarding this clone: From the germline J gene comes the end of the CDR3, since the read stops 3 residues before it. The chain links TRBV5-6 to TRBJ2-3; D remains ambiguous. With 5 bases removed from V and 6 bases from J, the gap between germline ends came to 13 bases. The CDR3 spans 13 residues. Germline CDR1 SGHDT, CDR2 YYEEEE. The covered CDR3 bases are TGTGCCAGCAGTCCACAGATTTTGGATACG. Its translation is CASSPQILDT. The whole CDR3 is CASSPQILDTQYF. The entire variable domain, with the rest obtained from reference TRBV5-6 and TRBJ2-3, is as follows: DAGVTQSPTHLIKTRGQQVTLRCSPKSGHDTVSWYQQALGQGPQFIFQYYEEEERQRGNFPDRFSGHQFPNYSSELNVNALLLGDSALYLCASSPQILDTQYFGPGTRLTVL.